One sample yielded the 2 T cell receptor beta chains listed below, sequenced in a study of shared clonotypes between healthy human individuals. Generated by immunoSEQ multiplex PCR, the TCRdb table keeps only in-frame clones and is missing some. Among more than 2,000,000 clones, about 92% were seen once, and the ten largest hold 0.14%. Sequenced: naive CD4+ T cells sorted from blood. The subset: CD45RA+ positively selected. All receptors come from a man aged 18 to 30 in good health.

The gene calls are TRBV29-1 and TRBJ2-2; D perhaps matches TRBD2 (6 bases). Per germline, CDR1 SQVTM and CDR2 ANQGSEA. Trimming cost V 4 bases and J 4 bases, with 13 bases left between them. The CDR3 length is 14 residues. This CDR3 is CSVADQGGTGELFF. In DNA form, the CDR3 reads TGCAGCGTTGCCGATCAGGGAGGCACCGGGGAGCTGTTTTTT.

This sequence joins TRBV10-1 and TRBJ2-1, with D tentatively TRBD1 (6 bases). CDR1 WNHNN and CDR2 SYGVQD come from the germline V gene (reference sequence). This CDR3 region has 15 residues. The ends were cut back, 4 bases at V and 8 bases at J, with 18 bases in the middle. CDR3 in DNA: TGCGCCAGCAGTGGGGGAAGAACAGGGTTGGATGAGCAGTTCTTC. Translated: CASSGGRTGLDEQFF.